These T cell receptor beta chains were read from a single sample in a study of T cell responses to AZD1222 COVID-19 vaccine. Sequencing was performed with immunoSEQ multiplex PCR; in TCRdb, only in-frame clones are kept and a portion is missing. This table has roughly 140,000 clones, about 91% appearing once. The material was peripheral blood, obtained on day 0 of AZD1222 vaccination. These receptors were taken from an adult in good health. Each CDR3 is given with its conserved first and last residue. A D gene is named only where the DNA matches it firmly. Rows may omit the clone size; those that give it use once, few, many or a size class.

TRBV2,TRBJ1-4,NA,NA,CASRPGLDEKLFF,TGTGCCAGCAGACCGGGCCTGGATGAAAAACTGTTTTTT
TRBV4-1,TRBJ1-2,NA,NA,CASSRRSQDISHYGYTF,TGCGCCAGCAGCCGGCGTAGTCAGGACATTAGTCACTATGGCTACACCTTC
TRBV5-8,TRBJ1-1,TRBD1,NA,CASSRTGVNTEAFF,TGTGCCAGCAGCCGGACAGGGGTGAACACTGAAGCTTTCTTT
TRBV3-1/TRBV3-2,TRBJ2-1,TRBD2,NA,CASSDGLAGSRGNEQFF,TGTGCCAGCAGCGACGGACTAGCGGGTTCCCGGGGCAATGAGCAGTTCTTC
TRBV28,TRBJ1-2,NA,many,CASSLQAGGLYGYTF,TGTGCCAGCAGTCTTCAGGCGGGGGGCTTATATGGCTACACCTTC
TRBV6-5,TRBJ2-3,NA,NA,CASSLSGASTDTQYF,TGTGCCAGCAGTCTTTCGGGGGCTAGCACAGATACGCAGTATTTT
TRBV19,TRBJ1-2,NA,NA,CASSNTGGRVGYTF,TGTGCCAGTAGTAATACGGGGGGGCGAGTTGGCTACACCTTC
TRBV19,TRBJ1-2,NA,NA,CASSIGRSYYGYTF,TGTGCCAGTAGTATAGGACGGAGTTACTATGGCTACACCTTC
TRBV15,TRBJ1-6,NA,NA,CATSRGTGGYNSPLHF,TGTGCCACCAGCAGAGGCACAGGCGGTTATAATTCACCCCTCCACTTT
TRBV7-2,TRBJ2-5,NA,NA,CASSSGSGGETQYF,TGTGCCAGCAGCTCGGGATCTGGGGGGGAGACCCAGTACTTC